The rows below give T cell receptor beta chains drawn from one sample of a study of CD8+CD57+ T cells in acquired aplastic anemia. TCRdb ran MiXCR on the reads and lists one entry per CDR3 protein. The sample carries about 110,000 distinct CDR3 sequences, around 53% recorded once. Sequences were obtained from sorted CD4+, CD8+, or CD8+CD57+ T cells (not recorded which) from PBMCs. The source is a human donor in good health, serving as a control. CDR3s include the opening cysteine and the closing phenylalanine or tryptophan. A D gene is named only where the DNA matches it firmly. The listing skips clone size in some rows; elsewhere it reads once, few, many or a size class.

J gene: TRBJ1-1
clone size: many
V gene: TRBV12-3/TRBV12-4
CDR3 length: 13
D gene: -
CDR3 DNA: TGTGCCAGCAGTTTTGCTGCGGCCCGTGAAGCTTTCTTT
CDR3 protein: CASSFAAAREAFF

J gene: TRBJ1-5
clone size: few
V gene: TRBV7-8
CDR3 length: 13
D gene: -
CDR3 DNA: TGTGCCAGCAGCTTAGCTGTCAATCAGCCCCAGCATTTT
CDR3 protein: CASSLAVNQPQHF

J gene: TRBJ1-6
clone size: many
V gene: TRBV6-5
CDR3 length: 18
D gene: -
CDR3 DNA: TGTGCCAGCAGTTATCGATCGCCAGCTAGCTCCTATAATTCACCCCTCCACTTT
CDR3 protein: CASSYRSPASSYNSPLHF

J gene: TRBJ1-6
clone size: few
V gene: TRBV7-6
CDR3 length: 12
D gene: -
CDR3 DNA: TGTGCCAGCAGCTCAAATGATTCACCCCTCCACTTT
CDR3 protein: CASSSNDSPLHF

J gene: TRBJ2-7
clone size: -
V gene: TRBV19
CDR3 length: 17
D gene: TRBD1
CDR3 DNA: TGTGCCAGTAGTTTGATAGCCGGGACAGGGGAATCCTACGAGCAGTACTTC
CDR3 protein: CASSLIAGTGESYEQYF

J gene: TRBJ1-2
clone size: -
V gene: TRBV11-1
CDR3 length: 16
D gene: TRBD1
CDR3 DNA: TGTGCCAGCAGCTCATCCGGGACAGACTATCTTTATGGCTACACCTTC
CDR3 protein: CASSSSGTDYLYGYTF

J gene: TRBJ2-2
clone size: many
V gene: TRBV10-3
CDR3 length: 15
D gene: -
CDR3 DNA: TGTGCCATCAGTGCTAAGAGCTCGGGTACCGGGGAGCTGTTTTTT
CDR3 protein: CAISAKSSGTGELFF

J gene: TRBJ2-3
clone size: few
V gene: TRBV24-1
CDR3 length: 16
D gene: -
CDR3 DNA: TGTGCCACCAGTGAGCGATCTAGTCTTCTGGCAGATACGCAGTATTTT
CDR3 protein: CATSERSSLLADTQYF

J gene: TRBJ1-4
clone size: -
V gene: TRBV6-4
CDR3 length: 15
D gene: -
CDR3 DNA: TGTGCCAGCAGTGAGAGGGCCGGAGATAATGAAAAACTGTTTTTT
CDR3 protein: CASSERAGDNEKLFF

J gene: TRBJ1-4
clone size: many
V gene: TRBV16
CDR3 length: 14
D gene: -
CDR3 DNA: TGTGCCAGCACCCCGGCTCAGACTAATGAAAAACTGTTTTTT
CDR3 protein: CASTPAQTNEKLFF

J gene: TRBJ2-7
clone size: -
V gene: TRBV19
CDR3 length: 15
D gene: TRBD2
CDR3 DNA: TGTGCCAGTAGCCCCGGACTAGCGGCTATATACGAGCAGTACTTC
CDR3 protein: CASSPGLAAIYEQYF